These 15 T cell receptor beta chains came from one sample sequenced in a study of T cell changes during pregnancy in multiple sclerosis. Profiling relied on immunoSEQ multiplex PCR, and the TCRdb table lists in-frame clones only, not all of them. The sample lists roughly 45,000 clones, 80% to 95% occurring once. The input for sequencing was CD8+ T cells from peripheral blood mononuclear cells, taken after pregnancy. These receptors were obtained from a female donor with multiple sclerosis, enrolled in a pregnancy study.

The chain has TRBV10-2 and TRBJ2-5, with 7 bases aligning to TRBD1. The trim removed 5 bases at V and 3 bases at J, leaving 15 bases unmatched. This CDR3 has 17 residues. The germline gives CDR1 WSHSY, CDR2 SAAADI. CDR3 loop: CASSPSMPDRAEETQYF. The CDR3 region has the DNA TGCGCCAGCAGTCCATCGATGCCTGACAGGGCCGAAGAGACCCAGTACTTC.

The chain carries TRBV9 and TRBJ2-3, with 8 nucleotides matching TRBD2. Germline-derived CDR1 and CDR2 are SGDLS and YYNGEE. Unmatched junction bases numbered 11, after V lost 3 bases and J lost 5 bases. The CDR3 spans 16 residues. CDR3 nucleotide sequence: TGTGCCAGCAGCGCCTTCCCGGGGGGGGCAGGAGATACGCAGTATTTT. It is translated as CASSAFPGGAGDTQYF.

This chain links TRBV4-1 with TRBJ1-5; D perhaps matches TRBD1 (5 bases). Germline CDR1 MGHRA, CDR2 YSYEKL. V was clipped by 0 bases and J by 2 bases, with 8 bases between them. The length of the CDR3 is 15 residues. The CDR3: CASSQETEGNQPQHF. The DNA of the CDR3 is TGCGCCAGCAGCCAAGAGACAGAGGGCAATCAGCCCCAGCATTTT.

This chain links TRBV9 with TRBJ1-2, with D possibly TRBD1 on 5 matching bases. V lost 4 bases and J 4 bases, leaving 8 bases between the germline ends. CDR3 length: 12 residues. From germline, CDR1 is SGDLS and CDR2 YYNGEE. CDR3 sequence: CASSSGLYGYTF. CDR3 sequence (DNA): TGTGCCAGCAGCTCGGGACTCTATGGCTACACCTTC.

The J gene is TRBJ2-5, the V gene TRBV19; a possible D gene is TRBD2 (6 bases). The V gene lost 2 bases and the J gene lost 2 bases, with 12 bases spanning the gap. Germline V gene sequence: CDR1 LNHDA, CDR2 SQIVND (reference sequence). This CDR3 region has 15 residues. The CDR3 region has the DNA TGTGCCAGTAGTATACGCGGGGAAATACAAGAGACCCAGTACTTC. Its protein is CASSIRGEIQETQYF.

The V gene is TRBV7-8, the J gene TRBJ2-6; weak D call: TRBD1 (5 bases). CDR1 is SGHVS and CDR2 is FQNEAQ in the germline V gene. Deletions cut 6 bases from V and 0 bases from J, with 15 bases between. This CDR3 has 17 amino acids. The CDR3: CASSLRPGFSGANVLTF. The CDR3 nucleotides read TGTGCCAGCAGTCTCCGCCCAGGGTTCTCTGGGGCCAACGTCCTGACTTTC.

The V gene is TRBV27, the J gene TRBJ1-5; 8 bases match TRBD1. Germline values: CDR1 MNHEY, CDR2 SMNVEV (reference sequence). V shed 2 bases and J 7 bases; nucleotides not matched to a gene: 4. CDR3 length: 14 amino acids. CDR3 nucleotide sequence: TGTGCCAGCAGTTTACAACAGGGGGTGCAGCCCCAGCATTTT. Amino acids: CASSLQQGVQPQHF.

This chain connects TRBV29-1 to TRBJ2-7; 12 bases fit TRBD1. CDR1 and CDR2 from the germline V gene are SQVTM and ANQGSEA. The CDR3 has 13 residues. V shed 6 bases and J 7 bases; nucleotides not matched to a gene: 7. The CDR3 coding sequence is TGCAGCGTCGTGGGACAGGGGGCAGGGGAGCAGTACTTC. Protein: CSVVGQGAGEQYF.

The CDR3 DNA reads as TGTGCCAGCAGCTTAGTACTAGCTGTGACTCTGGAGACCCAGTACTTC. It specifies CASSLVLAVTLETQYF. The J gene is TRBJ2-5, the V gene TRBV7-9; maybe TRBD2 (6 bases). Trimming removed 1 base from V and 5 bases from J, with 17 bases in between. The CDR3 is made up of 16 amino acids. Germline CDR1 reads SEHNR; CDR2 reads FQNEAQ (reference sequence).

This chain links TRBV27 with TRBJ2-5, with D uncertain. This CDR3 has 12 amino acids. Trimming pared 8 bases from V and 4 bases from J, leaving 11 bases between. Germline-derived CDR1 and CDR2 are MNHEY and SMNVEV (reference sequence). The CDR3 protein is CASRGSRETQYF. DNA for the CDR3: TGTGCCAGCCGAGGATCGCGAGAGACCCAGTACTTC.

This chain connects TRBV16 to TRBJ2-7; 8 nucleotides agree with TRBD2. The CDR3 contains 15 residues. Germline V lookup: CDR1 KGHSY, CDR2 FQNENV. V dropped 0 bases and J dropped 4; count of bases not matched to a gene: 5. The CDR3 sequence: CASSQSAGGYYEQYF. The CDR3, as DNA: TGTGCCAGCAGCCAATCGGCGGGGGGATATTACGAGCAGTACTTC.

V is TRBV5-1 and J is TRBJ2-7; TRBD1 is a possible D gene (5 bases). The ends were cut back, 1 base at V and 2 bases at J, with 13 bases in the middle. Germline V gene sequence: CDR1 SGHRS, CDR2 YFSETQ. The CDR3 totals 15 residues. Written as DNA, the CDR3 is TGCGCCAGCAGCTTGATCCCGGACAAGACCTACGAGCAGTACTTC. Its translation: CASSLIPDKTYEQYF.

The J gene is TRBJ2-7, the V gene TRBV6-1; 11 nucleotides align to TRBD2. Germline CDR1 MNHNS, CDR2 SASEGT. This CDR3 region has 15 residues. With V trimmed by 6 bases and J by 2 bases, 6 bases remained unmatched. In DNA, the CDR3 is TGTGCCAGCAGCCTGACTAGCGGGGAAACCTACGAGCAGTACTTC. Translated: CASSLTSGETYEQYF.

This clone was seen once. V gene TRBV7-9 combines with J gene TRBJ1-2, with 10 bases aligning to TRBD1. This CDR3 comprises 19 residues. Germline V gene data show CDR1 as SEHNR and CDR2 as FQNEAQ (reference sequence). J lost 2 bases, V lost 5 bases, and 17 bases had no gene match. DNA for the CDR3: TGTGCCAGCAGCCTCTCAATGAGGGGGGGACAGGGGCGAAACTATGGCTACACCTTC. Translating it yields CASSLSMRGGQGRNYGYTF.

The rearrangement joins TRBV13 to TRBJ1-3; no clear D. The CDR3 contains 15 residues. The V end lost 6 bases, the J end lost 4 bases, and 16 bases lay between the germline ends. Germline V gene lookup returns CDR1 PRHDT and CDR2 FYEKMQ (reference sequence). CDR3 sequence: CASRGEGPRGNTIYF. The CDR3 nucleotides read TGTGCCAGCAGGGGAGAGGGCCCCAGGGGAAACACCATATATTTT.